The 16 T cell receptor beta chains below were found in one sample sequenced in a study of T cell responses to AZD1222 COVID-19 vaccine. Profiling relied on immunoSEQ multiplex PCR, and the TCRdb table lists in-frame clones only, not all of them. The sample includes over 150,000 clones, over 75% of them seen just once. Source: peripheral blood, taken on day 0 of AZD1222 vaccination. The receptors here all came from an adult in good health.

This chain links TRBV19 with TRBJ1-2; 7 nucleotides line up with TRBD1. The CDR3 sequence is 15 residues long. Germline V gene data show CDR1 as LNHDA and CDR2 as SQIVND (reference sequence). V shed 6 bases and J 0 bases; nucleotides not matched to a gene: 7. The CDR3 bases are TGTGCCAGTAGGATGGGACAGTACCCTAACTATGGCTACACCTTC. It is translated as CASRMGQYPNYGYTF.

The chain links TRBV12-3 or TRBV12-4 to TRBJ2-5; D perhaps matches TRBD1 (6 bases). CDR3 length equals 12 residues. Trimming pared 5 bases from V and 6 bases from J, leaving 10 bases between. The CDR3: CASSGQGQTQYF. Written as DNA, the CDR3 is TGTGCCAGCAGTGGGCAGGGGCAGACCCAGTACTTC.

This chain connects TRBV29-1 to TRBJ1-5, with 7 bases aligning to TRBD1. Germline V lookup: CDR1 SQVTM, CDR2 ANQGSEA. Trimming took 4 bases from V and 2 from J; bases not matched to a gene: 5. The CDR3 has 14 amino acids. CDR3 coding DNA: TGCAGCGTTGTGGAAGGGGGCGGCAATCAGCCCCAGCATTTT. As protein: CSVVEGGGNQPQHF. The variable domain in full, with the rest retrieved from reference TRBV29-1 and TRBJ1-5, is SAVISQKPSRDICQRGTSLTIQCQVDSQVTMMFWYRQQPGQSLTLIATANQGSEATYESGFVIDKFPISRPNLTFSTLTVSNMSPEDSSIYLCSVVEGGGNQPQHFGDGTRLSIL.

This clone was seen a single time. The sample carries other DNA sequences with the same CDR3. The gene calls are TRBV20-1 and TRBJ1-1; D may be TRBD1 (5 bases). The CDR3 is 11 residues long. Trimming stripped 1 base from V and 8 bases from J, with 8 bases between. Germline values: CDR1 DFQATT, CDR2 SNEGSKA (reference sequence). In nucleotides, the CDR3 is TGCAGTGCTAGAGGCGGGGCGGAAGCTTTCTTT. This sequence encodes CSARGGAEAFF.

The genes are TRBV19 and TRBJ2-2; D is perhaps TRBD1 (7 bases). CDR3 size: 15 residues. Germline-derived CDR1 and CDR2 are LNHDA and SQIVND (reference sequence). The V end was cut by 3 bases, the J end by 4 bases, with 12 bases between. The CDR3 coding sequence is TGTGCCAGTAGTATCGTGCAGGGGGGCACCGGGGAGCTGTTTTTT. Amino acid sequence: CASSIVQGGTGELFF. Combining the CDR3 with reference TRBV19 and TRBJ2-2 gives the whole variable domain DGGITQSPKYLFRKEGQNVTLSCEQNLNHDAMYWYRQDPGQGLRLIYYSQIVNDFQKGDIAEGYSVSREKKESFPLTVTSAQKNPTAFYLCASSIVQGGTGELFFGEGSRLTVL.

Worth noting for this clone: Sequence at one end of the junction differs from germline and may be a read error. The V gene is TRBV7-2, the J gene TRBJ2-7; D might be TRBD2 (6 bases). The germline V gene has CDR1 SGHTA and CDR2 FQGNSA. CDR3 length equals 15 residues. The CDR3 sequence is CASNPGGAPSHEQYF. The CDR3 DNA sequence: TGTGCCAGCAACCCCGGAGGGGCCCCCTCCCACGAGCAGTACTTC.

The CDR3 DNA sequence: TGTGCCAGTACTCGGGACAGGGGAAATTATGGCTACACCTTC. Translation gives CASTRDRGNYGYTF. V usage is TRBV19 and J usage is TRBJ1-2, with 10 bases identical to TRBD1. This CDR3 region has 14 residues. V shed 7 bases and J 5 bases; nucleotides not matched to a gene: 7. Germline-derived CDR1 and CDR2 are LNHDA and SQIVND (reference sequence). Full variable domain (rest looked up from reference TRBV19 and TRBJ1-2): DGGITQSPKYLFRKEGQNVTLSCEQNLNHDAMYWYRQDPGQGLRLIYYSQIVNDFQKGDIAEGYSVSREKKESFPLTVTSAQKNPTAFYLCASTRDRGNYGYTFGSGTRLTVV.

The gene calls are TRBV6-2 or TRBV6-3 and TRBJ2-2; perhaps D is TRBD1 or TRBD2 (5 bases each). The V gene's germline CDR1 is MNHEY and CDR2 SVGEGT. The CDR3 spans 15 residues. The V end was cut by 4 bases, the J end by 6 bases, with 15 bases between. CDR3 amino acids: CASSSGTRVAGELFF. The DNA of the CDR3 is TGTGCCAGCAGTTCCGGGACCCGTGTCGCCGGGGAGCTGTTTTTT.

The V gene is TRBV19, the J gene TRBJ1-3; maybe TRBD1 (5 bases). CDR3 size: 13 residues. Trimming stripped 5 bases from V and 4 bases from J, with 9 bases between. The germline gives CDR1 LNHDA, CDR2 SQIVND (reference sequence). The CDR3 region has the DNA TGTGCCAGTAGTCCGGGGGTCGGAAACACCATATATTTT. Translation gives CASSPGVGNTIYF.

The count of this clone is one. Other DNA sequences in this specimen translate into the identical CDR3. This chain joins TRBV6-5 and TRBJ1-1, with TRBD1 as a possible D gene (5 bases). The germline V gene has CDR1 MNHEY and CDR2 SVGAGI. Deletions cut 2 bases from V and 1 base from J, with 8 bases between. This CDR3 spans 14 amino acids. CDR3 sequence reads: CASSYSGGNTEAFF. The CDR3 nucleotides read TGTGCCAGCAGTTACAGTGGGGGGAACACTGAAGCTTTCTTT.

The chain combines TRBV7-9 with TRBJ2-5; TRBD1 matches at 8 bases. Germline lookup yields CDR1 SEHNR and CDR2 FQNEAQ (reference sequence). Trimming at V came to 6 bases and at J to 4 bases, leaving 10 bases not matched to a gene. The CDR3 is 15 residues long. CDR3 DNA sequence: TGTGCCAGCAGGTCCGGGCAGGGGGCGGGAGAGACCCAGTACTTC. Protein product: CASRSGQGAGETQYF.

This chain connects TRBV27 to TRBJ2-4; no reliable D call. CDR3 size: 16 residues. Trimming cost V 3 bases and J 0 bases, with 12 bases left between them. CDR1 and CDR2 from the germline V gene are MNHEY and SMNVEV (reference sequence). The chain's CDR3 is CASSFQQMLAKNIQYF. For the CDR3, the DNA is TGTGCCAGCAGTTTCCAACAGATGCTAGCCAAAAACATTCAGTACTTC.

Of note for this clone: A read error may produce the germline difference seen at one junction end. This chain connects TRBV6-5 to TRBJ2-7; D gene unclear. Germline CDR1 reads MNHEY; CDR2 reads SVGAGI. The CDR3 spans 12 residues. The CDR3, as DNA: TGTGCCTCCACGGAACCTACGATCGGGTGGGCGTTC. Translated, it gives CASTEPTIGWAF.

The V gene is TRBV14, the J gene TRBJ1-1; TRBD1 matches at 8 bases. V shed 2 bases and J 1 base; nucleotides not matched to a gene: 3. CDR3 size: 15 residues. CDR1 is SGHDN and CDR2 is FVKESK in the germline V gene. The CDR3 loop is CASSQRTGRNTEAFF. CDR3 nucleotides: TGTGCCAGCAGCCAAAGGACAGGGAGGAACACTGAAGCTTTCTTT.

This chain links TRBV4-1 with TRBJ2-2; D perhaps matches TRBD1 (7 bases). Germline assignment: CDR1 MGHRA and CDR2 YSYEKL. This CDR3 spans 14 amino acids. Trimming removed 9 bases at V and 4 bases at J, with 15 bases between. CDR3 region: CASSDRRGTGELFF. DNA for the CDR3: TGCGCCAGTTCGGACAGGCGGGGCACCGGGGAGCTGTTTTTT.

This clone occurred a few times. The genes are TRBV19 and TRBJ1-2; possibly TRBD1 for D (5 bases). This CDR3 is 15 amino acids long. Germline V CDR1 and CDR2: LNHDA, SQIVND (reference sequence). The V and J ends lost 6 bases and 4 bases respectively, with 18 bases between them. CDR3 region: CASSPLGTGTYGYTF. The CDR3 DNA reads TGTGCCAGTAGCCCATTGGGGACCGGAACCTATGGCTACACCTTC.